These 24 T cell receptor beta chains originate from one sample sequenced in a study of CD8+CD57+ T cells in acquired aplastic anemia. Researchers used genomic DNA as the template to profile TCR beta VDJ and CDR3. TCRdb reprocessed the reads via MiXCR and lists one record per CDR3 protein. This sample has roughly 58,000 distinct CDR3 sequences, with 55% found just once. The sample comprised sorted CD4+, CD8+, or CD8+CD57+ T cells (not recorded which) from PBMCs. Receptors originate from a human donor in good health, serving as a control.

The CDR3 coding sequence is TGTGCCATCAGGCCGGGACAGGCGTTCTCCTACGAGCAGTACTTC. Protein sequence: CAIRPGQAFSYEQYF. This rearrangement joins TRBV10-3 to TRBJ2-7; 8 bases map to TRBD1. The CDR3 is 15 amino acids. V was clipped by 6 bases and J by 0 bases; unmatched bases: 7. The germline V gene encodes CDR1 ENHRY and CDR2 SYGVKD.

With respect to this clonotype: With a much larger clone just one base away, this may be a read error. The gene calls are TRBV27 and TRBJ2-1, with 7 nucleotides matching TRBD2. Unmatched junction bases numbered 7, after V lost 9 bases and J lost 5 bases. Looked up from germline, CDR1 is MNHEY and CDR2 is SMNVEV (reference sequence). The CDR3 totals 13 residues. Here the CDR3 reads CARRGGSNNEQFF. In nucleotides, the CDR3 is TGTGCCAGAAGGGGAGGGAGTAACAATGAGCAGTTCTTC.

V and J are TRBV15 and TRBJ1-1; weak D call: TRBD1 (5 bases). CDR1 LNHNV and CDR2 YYDKDF come from the germline V gene (reference sequence). The CDR3 loop spans 12 amino acids. V shed 1 base and J shed 5 bases, with 5 bases lying between them. The CDR3 DNA reads as TGTGCCACCAGCAGAGGGGGGACTGAAGCTTTCTTT. Residues: CATSRGGTEAFF.

This chain connects TRBV5-1 to TRBJ1-2, with TRBD1 as a possible D gene (6 bases). The germline V gene has CDR1 SGHRS and CDR2 YFSETQ. Trimming removed 4 bases at V and 4 bases at J, with 20 bases between. This CDR3 has 16 amino acids. The DNA for the CDR3 is TGCGCCAGCAGCCCTCCCGGGGACACGCATCTCTATGGCTACACCTTC. Translation gives CASSPPGDTHLYGYTF.

The sample holds many counts of this clonotype. CDR3 coding DNA: TGTGCCAGCAGTCCCCCCCGGGAGTTAGCTAACTATGGCTACACCTTC. Amino acids: CASSPPRELANYGYTF. The chain is built from TRBV6-1 and TRBJ1-2; D is unresolved. Between the trimmed V and J ends, which lost 5 bases and 0 bases, there was a span of 16 bases. Per germline, CDR1 MNHNS and CDR2 SASEGT. This CDR3 spans 16 amino acids.

V and J are TRBV11-1 and TRBJ1-6, with D tentatively TRBD1 (5 bases). The germline V gene has CDR1 SGHAT and CDR2 FQDESV (reference sequence). The CDR3 runs to 19 residues. The V gene lost 2 bases and the J gene lost 4 bases, with 21 bases spanning the gap. DNA of the CDR3: TGTGCCAGCAGCTTACCCCGGGACGTCGAAGAACGATATAATTCACCCCTCCACTTT. Protein product: CASSLPRDVEERYNSPLHF.

The rearrangement uses TRBV2 and TRBJ2-5; 15 bases agree with TRBD2. V lost 6 bases, J lost 4 bases, and 9 bases stayed unmatched. Germline V lookup: CDR1 SNHLY, CDR2 FYNNEI. The CDR3 has 17 amino acids. In DNA form, the CDR3 reads TGTGCCAGCAGCTCCGCGGGACTAGCGGGGGGAAGAGAGACCCAGTACTTC. This codes for CASSSAGLAGGRETQYF.

This clonotype was detected once. The chain employs TRBV7-3 and TRBJ1-2, with no clear D. Per the germline V gene, CDR1 is SGHTA and CDR2 is FQGTGA. This CDR3 is built from 13 residues. V lost 4 bases and J lost 4, with 10 bases in between. CDR3 nucleotides: TGTGCCAGCAGCTCGCCCAGCTCCTATGGCTACACCTTC. It is translated as CASSSPSSYGYTF.

By sample share, this clonotype is medium-sized. This chain links TRBV2 with TRBJ2-7, with 7 bases matching TRBD2. This CDR3 has 13 residues. The J segment lost 6 bases and the V segment lost 7 bases, leaving 9 bases of the junction unmatched. Germline V gene data show CDR1 as SNHLY and CDR2 as FYNNEI. The CDR3 spells CASTGRQGGEQYF. The CDR3 DNA follows: TGTGCCAGCACCGGGAGGCAGGGCGGCGAGCAGTACTTC.

This clonotype was observed once. The V gene is TRBV25-1, the J gene TRBJ1-6, with 11 bases lining up with TRBD1. Trimming took 1 base from V and 10 from J; bases not matched to a gene: 3. CDR1 and CDR2 (germline): MGHDK, SYGVNS. The CDR3 totals 15 residues. This CDR3 is CASSELGTGGSPLHF. CDR3 DNA: TGTGCCAGCAGTGAATTGGGGACAGGGGGATCACCCCTCCACTTT.

In the case of this clonotype: Just one base apart from a much larger clone, this may be a read error. The genes are TRBV5-6 and TRBJ1-2; unclear D gene. This CDR3 has 14 residues. Germline lookup yields CDR1 SGHDT and CDR2 YYEEEE. Trimming removed 7 bases at V and 8 bases at J, with 21 bases between. The CDR3, as DNA: TGTGCCAGCCGCCCCCTACGACGGCCCGGGGGCTACACCTTC. Translated: CASRPLRRPGGYTF.

This clonotype is labeled medium-sized (0.01 to 0.1%). The V and J genes are TRBV29-1 and TRBJ2-3, with TRBD2 matching 10 bases. The V segment lost 8 bases and the J segment 3 bases; nucleotides outside the gene matches: 8. Germline V gene data show CDR1 as SQVTM and CDR2 as ANQGSEA. The CDR3 is 14 residues long. The CDR3 DNA follows: TGCAGCCTCCGAGCGGGAGGGAGTACAGATACGCAGTATTTT. Its translation: CSLRAGGSTDTQYF.

At least ten counts were recorded for this clonotype. V usage is TRBV14 and J usage is TRBJ2-7; tentatively, D is TRBD1 (5 bases). Germline V gene lookup returns CDR1 SGHDN and CDR2 FVKESK. The germline V and J ends were trimmed by 3 bases and 0 bases, with 18 bases remaining between them. The CDR3 sequence is 17 residues long. CDR3 in DNA: TGTGCCAGCAGCCAGACCCTGGACACCCTTTTCTCCTACGAGCAGTACTTC. Its protein product is CASSQTLDTLFSYEQYF.

V gene TRBV20-1 combines with J gene TRBJ1-1, with D possibly matching TRBD1 (6 bases). V was shortened by 0 bases and J by 3 bases, with 8 bases between the two germline ends. CDR3 length: 13 residues. Germline V lookup: CDR1 DFQATT, CDR2 SNEGSKA (reference sequence). This CDR3 is CSARDGGHTEAFF. The CDR3 DNA reads as TGCAGTGCTAGAGATGGGGGCCACACTGAAGCTTTCTTT.

This clonotype was counted ten times or more. The chain links TRBV5-1 to TRBJ1-1; weak D call: TRBD1 (5 bases). Germline CDR1 SGHRS, CDR2 YFSETQ. This CDR3 is 13 amino acids long. V was trimmed by 5 bases and J by 0 bases, leaving 8 bases between them. For the CDR3, the DNA is TGCGCCAGCAGATCGACAGTGAACACTGAAGCTTTCTTT. Translating gives CASRSTVNTEAFF.

The V gene is TRBV15, the J gene TRBJ1-6; D unclear. The germline V gene has CDR1 LNHNV and CDR2 YYDKDF (reference sequence). There are 13 residues in the CDR3. V lost 3 bases and J lost 10, with 10 bases in between. The CDR3 region is CATSSWGDSPLHF. The CDR3 DNA sequence: TGTGCCACCAGCAGCTGGGGTGACTCACCCCTCCACTTT.

This clonotype was detected ten times or more. The V and J genes are TRBV14 and TRBJ2-2, with D tentatively TRBD1 (6 bases). The germline V and J ends were trimmed by 4 bases and 0 bases, with 9 bases remaining between them. Germline lookup yields CDR1 SGHDN and CDR2 FVKESK. This CDR3 is built from 15 residues. The CDR3 is CASSRYRANTGELFF. DNA for the CDR3: TGTGCCAGCAGCCGTTACAGGGCGAACACCGGGGAGCTGTTTTTT. Full variable domain (outside the CDR3, taken from reference TRBV14 and TRBJ2-2): EAGVTQFPSHSVIEKGQTVTLRCDPISGHDNLYWYRRVMGKEIKFLLHFVKESKQDESGMPNNRFLAERTGGTYSTLKVQPAELEDSGVYFCASSRYRANTGELFFGEGSRLTVL.

This clonotype was observed at least ten times. CDR3 coding DNA: TGCGCCAGCAGCTTGGTAGTAGGTGTACTGGCTTTCTTT. Translation gives CASSLVVGVLAFF. The chain joins TRBV5-1 to TRBJ1-1, with no clear D. This CDR3 is built from 13 residues. The germline CDR1 and CDR2 sequences are SGHRS and YFSETQ. Trimming removed 0 bases from V and 11 bases from J, with 14 bases in between.

On this clonotype: It may be a read error: a sequence one base away is much more abundant. Here the CDR3 reads CASSGQTPNAGELFF. The CDR3 DNA reads TGTGCCAGCAGTGGACAGACCCCGAACGCCGGGGAGCTGTTTTTT. The rearrangement joins TRBV2 to TRBJ2-2, with D tentatively TRBD1 (5 bases). The CDR3 has 15 residues. CDR1 is SNHLY and CDR2 is FYNNEI in the germline V gene.

The chain combines TRBV20-1 with TRBJ2-7; TRBD2 agrees at 8 bases. CDR1 and CDR2 (germline): DFQATT, SNEGSKA (reference sequence). The CDR3 consists of 13 residues. V shed 0 bases and J 2 bases; nucleotides not matched to a gene: 0. CDR3 sequence reads: CSARELAAYEQYF. The CDR3 DNA sequence: TGCAGTGCTAGAGAACTAGCGGCCTACGAGCAGTACTTC.

This clonotype was found many times. This sequence joins TRBV19 and TRBJ1-1; D ambiguous. Trimming took off 7 bases at V and 0 bases at J, with 9 bases between the two ends. Germline V gene lookup returns CDR1 LNHDA and CDR2 SQIVND (reference sequence). This CDR3 spans 13 amino acids. The CDR3 DNA reads as TGTGCCAGTACCCTAAATTTGAACACTGAAGCTTTCTTT. It is translated as CASTLNLNTEAFF.

V gene TRBV19 combines with J gene TRBJ1-5; TRBD1 aligns across 7 bases. CDR1 and CDR2 from the germline V gene are LNHDA and SQIVND (reference sequence). The ends lost 7 bases at V and 4 bases at J; junction bases unmatched: 10. CDR3 length equals 15 residues. This chain's CDR3 is CASKSAGTANQPQHF. CDR3 coding DNA: TGTGCCAGTAAATCAGCCGGGACAGCGAATCAGCCCCAGCATTTT.

The J gene is TRBJ2-5, the V gene TRBV7-9; D is unclear. The CDR3 covers 15 residues. Trimming stripped 5 bases from V and 1 base from J, with 14 bases between. Per germline, CDR1 SEHNR and CDR2 FQNEAQ (reference sequence). The CDR3 sequence is CASSANSVGQETQYF. The CDR3 coding sequence is TGTGCCAGCAGCGCTAACTCAGTGGGCCAAGAGACCCAGTACTTC.

This chain uses TRBV15 with TRBJ2-7; D possibly corresponds to TRBD2 (6 bases). Trimming took 1 base from V and 3 from J, leaving 10 bases between them. The CDR3 sequence is 14 residues long. In germline, CDR1 is LNHNV, CDR2 YYDKDF (reference sequence). CDR3 loop: CATSRVMGGYEQYF. The CDR3 region has the DNA TGTGCCACCAGCAGAGTAATGGGGGGCTACGAGCAGTACTTC.